These T cell receptor beta chains were read from a single sample in a study of PD-1 blockade in mismatch repair-deficient tumors. This table comes from immunoSEQ multiplex PCR, and its TCRdb copy is limited to in-frame clones, with some not included. Of approximately 63,000 clones listed, about 87% were seen once; the top ten hold about 15%. This material consisted of peripheral blood, taken 52 weeks after starting pembrolizumab. The receptors derive from an adult with mismatch repair-deficient cancer. CDR3s include the opening cysteine and the closing phenylalanine or tryptophan. A D gene is named only where the DNA matches it firmly. Some rows mark clone size as missing; the rest say once, few, many or name a class of expanded clone.

>16|.|TRBD1|TRBV5-4|TRBJ2-7
TGCGCCAGCAGCCCGACGGGACAGGGAAGCTCCTACGAGCAGTACTTC
CASSPTGQGSSYEQYF
>14|.|.|TRBV9|TRBJ2-7
TGTGCCAGCAGCGTAGCGGGTTCACCCTACGAGCAGTACTTC
CASSVAGSPYEQYF
>11|.|.|TRBV7-9|TRBJ2-1
TGTGCGGCAGCGTTCTACAATGAGCAGTTCTTC
CAAAFYNEQFF
>18|.|TRBD2|TRBV11-2|TRBJ2-1
TGTGCCAGCAACGGTATTGGACTAGCGGGGGGAACCTACAATGAGCAGTTCTTC
CASNGIGLAGGTYNEQFF
>13|.|.|TRBV11-1|TRBJ2-7
TGTGCCAGCAGCCACGGGACGGACTACGAGCAGTACTTC
CASSHGTDYEQYF
>14|once|.|TRBV6-5|TRBJ1-4
TGTGCCAGCAGTTACTCGACCTGGGGGAAAAAACTGTTTTTT
CASSYSTWGKKLFF
>16|few|TRBD2|TRBV7-9|TRBJ2-7
TGTGCCAGCAGCCCGAGACTAGCGGGATTAGTAGGGGAGCAGTACTTC
CASSPRLAGLVGEQYF
>14|.|.|TRBV2|TRBJ2-2
TGTGCCAGCAGTGAAAGACGGAACACCGGGGAGCTGTTTTTT
CASSERRNTGELFF
>15|once|.|TRBV6-5|TRBJ1-2
TGTGCCAGCAGTTACTCTTTGCGGGGGGACTATGGCTACACCTTC
CASSYSLRGDYGYTF
>15|.|TRBD1|TRBV11-2|TRBJ1-3
TGTGCCAGCAGCTACAGGGGGCTAACCGGAAACACCATATATTTT
CASSYRGLTGNTIYF
>15|.|.|TRBV5-1|TRBJ2-5
TGCGCCAGCAGCTTGGGGATAGGGGAGGTGGAGACCCAGTACTTC
CASSLGIGEVETQYF
>15|few|TRBD2|TRBV6-5|TRBJ2-7
TGTGCCAGCAGTTACTCCCGGCGGGAGGGCGGAGTGTCATACTTC
CASSYSRREGGVSYF
>14|.|.|TRBV5-6|TRBJ2-7
TGTGCCAGCAGCTTGGCAGGGAGTGCCTACGAGCAGTACTTC
CASSLAGSAYEQYF
>14|.|.|TRBV4-1|TRBJ1-2
TGCGCCAGCAGCCCTAACGAGGGAAACTATGGCTACACCTTC
CASSPNEGNYGYTF
>14|.|.|TRBV7-6|TRBJ1-1
TGTGCCAGCAGCCTCAGTCTGGGGAGCCCTGAAGCTTTCTTT
CASSLSLGSPEAFF
>16|.|.|TRBV6-6|TRBJ2-7
TGTGCCAGCAGTTCCACCTTTTGGGACAAGGACTACGAGCAGTACTTC
CASSSTFWDKDYEQYF
>16|.|.|TRBV4-3|TRBJ2-1
TGCGCCAGCAGCCAAGATCAGACGACAAGGACCAATGAGCAGTTCTTC
CASSQDQTTRTNEQFF
>17|once|.|TRBV4-2|TRBJ2-1
TGTGCCAGCAGCCAAGAGGACGGGAGAGTAGGTGAGAATGAGCAGTTCTTC
CASSQEDGRVGENEQFF
>14|.|TRBD2|TRBV7-9|TRBJ2-1
TGTGCCACCCGGAGCGGGGTCGACGTATATGAGCAGTTCTTC
CATRSGVDVYEQFF
>16|.|TRBD1|TRBV9|TRBJ1-2
TGTGCCAGCAGCGAACAGGGGGCCCCAACTTTTACTGGCTACACCTTC
CASSEQGAPTFTGYTF
>15|.|TRBD2|TRBV11-2|TRBJ2-4
TGTGCCAGCAGCTTCGTCTTTGGGGGGGAGGGCATTCAGTACTTC
CASSFVFGGEGIQYF
>13|.|TRBD1|TRBV11-2|TRBJ2-7
TGTGCCAGCAGCCTGGGACAGAACTACGAGCAGTACTTC
CASSLGQNYEQYF
>15|.|.|TRBV4-3|TRBJ1-1
TGCGCCAGCAGCCGAAGCCAAAGATCCAACACTGAAGCTTTCTTT
CASSRSQRSNTEAFF
>14|.|TRBD1|TRBV5-1|TRBJ2-5
TGCGCCAGCAGCTCGCCGGGACAGGGAGAGACCCAGTACTTC
CASSSPGQGETQYF